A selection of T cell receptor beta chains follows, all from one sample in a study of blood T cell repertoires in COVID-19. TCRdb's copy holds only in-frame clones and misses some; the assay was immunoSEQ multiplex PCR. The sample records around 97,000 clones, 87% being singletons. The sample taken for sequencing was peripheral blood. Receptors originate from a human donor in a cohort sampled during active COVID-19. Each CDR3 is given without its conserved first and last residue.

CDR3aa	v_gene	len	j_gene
ASSFRQGPPDTQY	TRBV7-3	13	TRBJ2-3
ASSLSTGIASHEQY	TRBV27	14	TRBJ2-7
ASSQPTRGSYEQY	TRBV4-2	13	TRBJ2-7
ASSSRGVGGPNEKLF	TRBV9	15	TRBJ1-4
ASSEDRHNEQF	TRBV6-5	11	TRBJ2-1
ASSPNPGQWTYEQY	TRBV6-2/TRBV6-3	14	TRBJ2-7
ASSGQGYNTGELF	TRBV7-9	13	TRBJ2-2
ASSLNRVPGELF	TRBV7-3	12	TRBJ2-2
ASSYPGSYEQY	TRBV27	11	TRBJ2-7
ASSLTREAPYEQY	TRBV7-3	13	TRBJ2-7
ASSIVGGSSYNEQF	TRBV19	14	TRBJ2-1
ASSLLGGGFSYNEQF	TRBV7-3	15	TRBJ2-1
ASSYRGSGQF	TRBV6-5	10	TRBJ2-1
ASSRGASSGFMVLQETQY	TRBV6-6	18	TRBJ2-5
ASSQGDLPSYEQY	TRBV4-3	13	TRBJ2-7
AISDGFSRDNEQY	TRBV10-3	13	TRBJ2-7
ASILGTKGGYT	TRBV6-5	11	TRBJ1-2
ASRGAGGYYYEQY	TRBV6-5	13	TRBJ2-7
ASSNNPGQGVDYGYT	TRBV5-1	15	TRBJ1-2
AGSPSGSYNEQF	TRBV9	12	TRBJ2-1
ASSLVGGGETQY	TRBV5-4	12	TRBJ2-5
ASSPEGGNNEQF	TRBV18	12	TRBJ2-1
ASSLEAGGLSEQY	TRBV11-2	13	TRBJ2-7
ASSLDAGLSEKLF	TRBV5-1	13	TRBJ1-4
ATPLKDRNTGELF	TRBV7-2	13	TRBJ2-2
ASSSRDRNEQF	TRBV6-6	11	TRBJ2-1
ASSPSQGGQPQH	TRBV3-1/TRBV3-2	12	TRBJ1-5